These 3 T cell receptor beta chains were sequenced from one sample in a study of cytomegalovirus exposure and HLA in healthy donors. Vbeta (60) and Jbeta (13) primers were used in the PCR. Using immunoSEQ multiplex PCR, the repertoire was profiled, and TCRdb retains in-frame clones only, with some absent. The sample has about 170,000 clones, roughly 80% seen once. The source material was PBMCs. The receptors here all came from a female donor in good health and CMV-seronegative.

This sequence joins TRBV9 and TRBJ1-3; D is possibly TRBD1 (5 bases). V lost 3 bases and J 1 base, leaving 11 bases between the germline ends. The CDR3 has 15 amino acids. Germline V gene data show CDR1 as SGDLS and CDR2 as YYNGEE. In DNA, the CDR3 is TGTGCCAGCAGCGCAACAGGTGCGTCTGGAAACACCATATATTTT. Protein product: CASSATGASGNTIYF.

The genes are TRBV6-5 and TRBJ2-7, with 10 bases matching TRBD1. The CDR3 loop spans 14 amino acids. Germline CDR1 reads MNHEY; CDR2 reads SVGAGI. The ends lost 11 bases at V and 2 bases at J; junction bases unmatched: 9. For the CDR3, the DNA is TGTGCCGATGTTGAAGACAGGGGGCCCTACGAGCAGTACTTC. Its translation is CADVEDRGPYEQYF.

This chain joins TRBV11-3 and TRBJ2-3; a weak D match, TRBD2 (5 bases). V lost 2 bases and J 0 bases, leaving 9 bases between the germline ends. The CDR3 length is 15 residues. CDR1 SGHNT and CDR2 YENEEA come from the germline V gene. The CDR3 is CASSLNRGSTDTQYF. DNA of the CDR3: TGTGCCAGCAGCTTAAATCGCGGGAGCACAGATACGCAGTATTTT.